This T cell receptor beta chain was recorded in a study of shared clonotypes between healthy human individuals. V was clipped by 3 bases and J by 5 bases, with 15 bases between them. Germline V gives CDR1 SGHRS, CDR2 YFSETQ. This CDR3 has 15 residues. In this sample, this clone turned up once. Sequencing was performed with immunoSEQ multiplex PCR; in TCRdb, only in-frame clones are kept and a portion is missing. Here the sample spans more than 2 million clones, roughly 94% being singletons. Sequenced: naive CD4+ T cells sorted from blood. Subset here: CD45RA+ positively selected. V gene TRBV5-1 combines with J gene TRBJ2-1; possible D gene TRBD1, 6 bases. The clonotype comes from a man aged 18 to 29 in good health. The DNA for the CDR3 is TGCGCCAGCAGCTCAACCGACAGGAGCGACAATGAGCAGTTCTTC. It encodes CASSSTDRSDNEQFF.